The rows below give T cell receptor beta chains drawn from one sample of a study of T cells in Graves' hyperthyroidism and ophthalmopathy. TCRdb reanalysed the multiplex PCR reads using MiXCR and keeps one entry per CDR3 protein. The sample carries some 760,000 distinct CDR3 sequences, 12% to 15% recorded once. Sequenced: blood. Receptors originate from a woman aged 18-30 years with Graves' hyperthyroidism. CDR3s include the opening cysteine and the closing phenylalanine or tryptophan. A D gene is named only where the DNA matches it firmly. Size is omitted from some rows. Given values are once, few, many or a class for expanded clones.

d_gene | j_gene | abundance | v_gene | CDR3aa | CDR3nt
TRBD1 | TRBJ2-7 | - | TRBV2 | CASSEHGIRQGIHEQYF | TGTGCCAGCAGTGAACATGGTATAAGACAGGGGATACACGAGCAGTACTTC
- | TRBJ2-1 | - | TRBV7-2 | CASSLSGAPSYNEQFF | TGTGCCAGCAGCTTATCAGGAGCTCCGTCCTACAATGAGCAGTTCTTC
- | TRBJ2-7 | many | TRBV28 | CASSVHYEQYF | TGTGCCAGCAGTGTACACTACGAGCAGTACTTC
- | TRBJ1-4 | - | TRBV6-1 | CASRNLGAGKEKLFF | TGTGCCAGCAGAAACCTCGGGGCAGGGAAGGAAAAACTGTTTTTT
- | TRBJ1-1 | - | TRBV20-1 | CSALPGGRAFF | TGCAGTGCCCTGCCGGGGGGTAGGGCTTTCTTT
TRBD1 | TRBJ1-1 | many | TRBV5-6 | CASSLYGDRAYGTEAFF | TGTGCCAGCAGCTTGTATGGGGACAGGGCCTACGGCACTGAAGCTTTCTTT
TRBD2 | TRBJ2-3 | - | TRBV10-2 | CASSDMASGATSTDTQYF | TGCGCCAGCAGTGATATGGCTAGCGGGGCTACTAGCACAGATACGCAGTATTTT
TRBD2 | TRBJ2-1 | few | TRBV6-1 | CASSPGLAKVREQFF | TGTGCCAGCAGTCCGGGACTAGCAAAGGTTCGTGAGCAGTTCTTC
TRBD1 | TRBJ2-2 | many | TRBV11-2 | CASSHRGRDGELFF | TGTGCCAGCAGCCACAGGGGGCGAGACGGGGAGCTGTTTTTT
- | TRBJ2-1 | - | TRBV5-1 | CASSQGVLLYLDSYNEQFF | TGCGCCAGCAGCCAAGGAGTTCTTTTATATTTGGACTCCTACAATGAGCAGTTCTTC
TRBD2 | TRBJ2-1 | - | TRBV7-8 | CASSLSAGGGYNEQFF | TGTGCCAGCAGCTTATCGGCGGGAGGGGGCTACAATGAGCAGTTCTTC
- | TRBJ1-5 | - | TRBV20-1 | CSARGRPNQPQHF | TGCAGTGCTAGAGGACGGCCCAATCAGCCCCAGCATTTT
- | TRBJ1-2 | many | TRBV7-2 | CASSLQGLPYYGYTF | TGTGCCAGCAGCTTACAGGGATTACCCTATTATGGCTACACCTTC
TRBD2 | TRBJ2-1 | few | TRBV29-1 | CSVQLAGYNNEQFF | TGCAGCGTCCAACTAGCGGGATATAACAATGAGCAGTTCTTC
- | TRBJ2-7 | - | TRBV7-9 | CASRKQGQFPFEQYF | TGTGCCAGCAGGAAACAAGGACAGTTCCCCTTCGAGCAGTACTTC
TRBD2 | TRBJ2-5 | few | TRBV10-3 | CAISESKLAGWGETQYF | TGTGCCATCAGTGAGTCGAAGCTAGCGGGATGGGGTGAGACCCAGTACTTC
- | TRBJ2-4 | - | TRBV3-1 | CASSQGGQGGRFSKNIQYF | TGTGCCAGCAGCCAAGGAGGACAGGGAGGGCGATTTTCCAAAAACATTCAGTACTTC
- | TRBJ1-5 | many | TRBV4-1 | CASSRGPTGRQPQHF | TGCGCCAGCAGCCGTGGACCTACAGGGCGGCAGCCCCAGCATTTT
TRBD1 | TRBJ2-2 | many | TRBV12-3/TRBV12-4 | CASRTGGGVTGELFF | TGTGCCAGCAGGACAGGGGGAGGTGTCACCGGGGAGCTGTTTTTT
- | TRBJ2-7 | many | TRBV28 | CASSLVRAEQYF | TGTGCCAGCAGTCTAGTTCGGGCCGAGCAGTACTTC